This T cell receptor (beta chain) was retrieved from a study of blood T cell repertoires in COVID-19. Turning to the study itself: Sites in the United States, Italy and Spain provided acute and convalescent COVID-19 samples. PBMCs, B-cell-depleted T cells, or T cells were the source of the cDNA or gDNA that made up the material.

In the authors' workflow: Estimated nucleated cell counts came from reference gene primer amplification. Here immunoSEQ multiplex PCR was the method, and the copy in TCRdb shows in-frame clones only, minus some. The DNA gave D and trimming, while V, J and clone size come from that table. The profile shows around 77,000 clones, around 76% of them singletons. Sequencing was performed on peripheral blood. The TCR originated in a woman older than 75 with active or convalescent COVID-19.

The CDR3, as DNA: TGCGCCAGCAGCTTCGGGGGGGCGGACACAGATACGCAGTATTTT. Translation: CASSFGGADTDTQYF. This chain links TRBV5-1 with TRBJ2-3; 8 bases line up with TRBD2. This CDR3 contains 15 residues. CDR1 and CDR2 (germline): SGHRS, YFSETQ. Unmatched junction bases numbered 4, after V lost 2 bases and J lost 2 bases.